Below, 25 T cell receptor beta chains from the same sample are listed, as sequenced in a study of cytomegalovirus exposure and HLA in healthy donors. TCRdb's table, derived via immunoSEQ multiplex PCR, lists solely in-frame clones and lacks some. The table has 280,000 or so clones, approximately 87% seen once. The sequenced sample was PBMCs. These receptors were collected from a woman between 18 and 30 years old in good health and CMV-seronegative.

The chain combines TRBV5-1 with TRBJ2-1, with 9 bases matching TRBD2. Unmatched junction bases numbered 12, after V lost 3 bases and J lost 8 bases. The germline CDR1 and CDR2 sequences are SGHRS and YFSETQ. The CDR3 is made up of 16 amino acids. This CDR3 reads CASSSPSGTSIDEQFF. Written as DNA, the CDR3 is TGCGCCAGCAGCTCTCCTTCCGGGACTAGCATAGATGAGCAGTTCTTC.

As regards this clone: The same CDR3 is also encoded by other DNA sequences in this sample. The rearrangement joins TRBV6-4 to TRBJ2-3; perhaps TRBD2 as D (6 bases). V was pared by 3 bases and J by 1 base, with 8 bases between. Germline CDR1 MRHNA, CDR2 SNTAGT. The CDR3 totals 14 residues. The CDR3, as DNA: TGTGCCAGCAGTGAGGGCGGGGGCACAGATACGCAGTATTTT. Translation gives CASSEGGGTDTQYF.

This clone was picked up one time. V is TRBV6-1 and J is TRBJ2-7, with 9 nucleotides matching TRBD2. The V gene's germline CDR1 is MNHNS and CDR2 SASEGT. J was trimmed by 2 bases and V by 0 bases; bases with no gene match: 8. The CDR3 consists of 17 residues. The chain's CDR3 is CASSEAIGGGRAYEQYF. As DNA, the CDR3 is TGTGCCAGCAGTGAAGCGATTGGGGGCGGGAGGGCCTACGAGCAGTACTTC.

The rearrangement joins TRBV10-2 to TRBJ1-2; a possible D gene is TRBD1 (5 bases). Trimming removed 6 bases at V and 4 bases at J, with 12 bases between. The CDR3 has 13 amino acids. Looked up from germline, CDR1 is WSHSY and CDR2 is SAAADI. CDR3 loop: CASRGGGLYGYTF. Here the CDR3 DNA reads TGCGCCAGCAGGGGCGGGGGTCTCTATGGCTACACCTTC.

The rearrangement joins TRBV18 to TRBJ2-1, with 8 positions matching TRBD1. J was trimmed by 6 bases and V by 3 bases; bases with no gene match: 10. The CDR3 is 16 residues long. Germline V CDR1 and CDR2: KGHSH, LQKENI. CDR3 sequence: CASSPSLGQGLNEQFF. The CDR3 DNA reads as TGTGCCAGCTCACCTTCCCTAGGACAGGGACTCAATGAGCAGTTCTTC.

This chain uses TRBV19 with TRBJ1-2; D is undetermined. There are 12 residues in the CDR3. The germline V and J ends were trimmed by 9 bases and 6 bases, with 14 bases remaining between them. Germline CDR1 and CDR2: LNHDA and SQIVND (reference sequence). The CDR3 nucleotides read TGTGCCAGCACTCAGGAACGGCATGGCTACACCTTC. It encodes CASTQERHGYTF.

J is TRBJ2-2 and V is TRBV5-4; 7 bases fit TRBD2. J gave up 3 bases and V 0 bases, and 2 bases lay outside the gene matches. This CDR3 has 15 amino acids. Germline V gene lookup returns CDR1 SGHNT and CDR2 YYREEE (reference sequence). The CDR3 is CASSLGTSYTGELFF. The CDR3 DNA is TGTGCCAGCAGCTTGGGGACTAGTTACACCGGGGAGCTGTTTTTT.

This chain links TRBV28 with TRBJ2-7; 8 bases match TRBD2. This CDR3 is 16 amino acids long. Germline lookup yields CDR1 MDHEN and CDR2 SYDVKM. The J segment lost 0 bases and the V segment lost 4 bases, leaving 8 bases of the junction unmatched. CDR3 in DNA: TGTGCCAGCAGTTCAGCTAGCGGGTATAACTCCTACGAGCAGTACTTC. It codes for CASSSASGYNSYEQYF.

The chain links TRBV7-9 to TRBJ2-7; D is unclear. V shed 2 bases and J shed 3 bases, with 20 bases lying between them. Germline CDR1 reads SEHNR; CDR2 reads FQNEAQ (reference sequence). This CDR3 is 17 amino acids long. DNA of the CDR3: TGTGCCAGCAGCTTAAGGTCTTCCCGCGCTAGGATCTACGAGCAGTACTTC. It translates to CASSLRSSRARIYEQYF.

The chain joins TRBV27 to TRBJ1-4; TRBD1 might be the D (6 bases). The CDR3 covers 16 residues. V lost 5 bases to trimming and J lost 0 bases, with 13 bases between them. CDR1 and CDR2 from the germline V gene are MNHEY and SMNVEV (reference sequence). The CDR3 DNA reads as TGTGCCAGCAGTCTACACAAGGGGGCAACTAATGAAAAACTGTTTTTT. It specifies CASSLHKGATNEKLFF.

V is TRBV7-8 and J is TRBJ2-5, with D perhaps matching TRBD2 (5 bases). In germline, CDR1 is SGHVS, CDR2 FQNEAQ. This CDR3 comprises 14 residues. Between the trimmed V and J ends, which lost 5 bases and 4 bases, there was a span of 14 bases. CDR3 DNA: TGTGCCAGCAGCAAGACCCCTCGGGGAGAGACCCAGTACTTC. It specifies CASSKTPRGETQYF.

The CDR3 loop is CASPPGTPGNTIYF. The CDR3 DNA follows: TGTGCCAGTCCGCCCGGGACTCCTGGAAACACCATATATTTT. V and J are TRBV2 and TRBJ1-3; perhaps TRBD1 as D (5 bases). The CDR3 spans 14 residues. Germline values: CDR1 SNHLY, CDR2 FYNNEI. The germline V and J ends were trimmed by 9 bases and 2 bases, with 14 bases remaining between them.

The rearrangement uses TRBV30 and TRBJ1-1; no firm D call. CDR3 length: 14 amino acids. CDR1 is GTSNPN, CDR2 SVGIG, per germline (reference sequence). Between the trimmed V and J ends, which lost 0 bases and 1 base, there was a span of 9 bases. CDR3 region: CAWSVVRGNTEAFF. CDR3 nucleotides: TGTGCCTGGAGTGTAGTGCGGGGGAACACTGAAGCTTTCTTT.

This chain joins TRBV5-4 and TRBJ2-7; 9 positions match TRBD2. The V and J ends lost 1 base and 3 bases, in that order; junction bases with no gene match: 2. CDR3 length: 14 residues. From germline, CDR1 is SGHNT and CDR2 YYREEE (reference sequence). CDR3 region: CASSLWREGYEQYF. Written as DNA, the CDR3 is TGTGCCAGCAGCTTGTGGCGGGAGGGCTACGAGCAGTACTTC. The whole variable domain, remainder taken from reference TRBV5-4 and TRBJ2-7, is ETGVTQSPTHLIKTRGQQVTLRCSSQSGHNTVSWYQQALGQGPQFIFQYYREEENGRGNFPPRFSGLQFPNYSSELNVNALELDDSALYLCASSLWREGYEQYFGPGTRLTVT.

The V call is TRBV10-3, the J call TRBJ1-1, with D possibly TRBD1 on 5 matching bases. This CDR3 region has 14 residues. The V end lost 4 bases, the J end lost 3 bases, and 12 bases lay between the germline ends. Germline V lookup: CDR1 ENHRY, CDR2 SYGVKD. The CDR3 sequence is CAISVQAQDTEAFF. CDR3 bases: TGTGCCATCAGTGTACAGGCGCAGGACACTGAAGCTTTCTTT.

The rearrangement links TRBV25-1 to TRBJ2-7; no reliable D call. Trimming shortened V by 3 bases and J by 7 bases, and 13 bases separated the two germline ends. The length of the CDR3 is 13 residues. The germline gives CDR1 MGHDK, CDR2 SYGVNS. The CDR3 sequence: CASSDGGVWEQYF. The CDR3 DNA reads TGTGCCAGCAGTGATGGCGGAGTCTGGGAGCAGTACTTC.

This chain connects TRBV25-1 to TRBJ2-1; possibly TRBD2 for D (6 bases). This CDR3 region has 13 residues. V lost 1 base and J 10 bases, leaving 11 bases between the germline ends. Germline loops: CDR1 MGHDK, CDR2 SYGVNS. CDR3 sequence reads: CASSEWGGKEQFF. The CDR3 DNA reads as TGTGCCAGCAGTGAATGGGGCGGGAAGGAGCAGTTCTTC. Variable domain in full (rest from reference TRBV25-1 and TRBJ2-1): EADIYQTPRYLVIGTGKKITLECSQTMGHDKMYWYQQDPGMELHLIHYSYGVNSTEKGDLSSESTVSRIRTEHFPLTLESARPSHTSQYLCASSEWGGKEQFFGPGTRLTVL.

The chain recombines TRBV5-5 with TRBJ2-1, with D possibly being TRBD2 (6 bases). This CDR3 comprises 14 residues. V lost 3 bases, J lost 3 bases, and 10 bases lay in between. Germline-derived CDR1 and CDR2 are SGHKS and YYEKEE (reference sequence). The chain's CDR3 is CASSSGTLYNEQFF. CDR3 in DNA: TGTGCCAGCAGCTCCGGGACTCTCTACAATGAGCAGTTCTTC.

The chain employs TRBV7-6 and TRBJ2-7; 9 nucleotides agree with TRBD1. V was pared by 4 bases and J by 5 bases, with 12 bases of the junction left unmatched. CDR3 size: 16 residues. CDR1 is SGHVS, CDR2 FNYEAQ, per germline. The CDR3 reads CASSSNPPGQGNEQYF. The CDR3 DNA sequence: TGTGCCAGCAGCTCAAACCCCCCGGGACAGGGTAACGAGCAGTACTTC.

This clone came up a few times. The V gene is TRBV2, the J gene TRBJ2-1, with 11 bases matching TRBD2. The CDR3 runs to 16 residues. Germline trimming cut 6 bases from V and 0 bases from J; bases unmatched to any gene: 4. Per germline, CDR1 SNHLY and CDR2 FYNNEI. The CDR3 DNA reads TGTGCCAGCAGACGAACTAGCGGGAGCTCCTACAATGAGCAGTTCTTC. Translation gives CASRRTSGSSYNEQFF.

CDR3 nucleotide sequence: TGTGCCACCAGCAGAGGTTTGCAGCGGGGGTACACTGAAGCTTTCTTT. Protein sequence: CATSRGLQRGYTEAFF. The chain carries TRBV15 and TRBJ1-1; maybe TRBD1 (5 bases). CDR3 length: 16 residues. V shed 1 base and J shed 3 bases, with 15 bases lying between them. Germline CDR1 and CDR2: LNHNV and YYDKDF (reference sequence).

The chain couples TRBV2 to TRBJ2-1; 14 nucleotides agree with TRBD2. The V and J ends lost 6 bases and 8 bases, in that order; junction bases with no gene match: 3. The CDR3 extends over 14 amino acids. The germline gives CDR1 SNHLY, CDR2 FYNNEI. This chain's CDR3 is CASRGLAGVYEQFF. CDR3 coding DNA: TGTGCCAGCAGGGGACTAGCGGGAGTTTATGAGCAGTTCTTC.

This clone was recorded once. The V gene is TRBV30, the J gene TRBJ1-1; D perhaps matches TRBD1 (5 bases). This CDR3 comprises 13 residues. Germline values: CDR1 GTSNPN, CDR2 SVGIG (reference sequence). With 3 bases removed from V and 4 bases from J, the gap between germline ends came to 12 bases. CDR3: CAWRRQQGTEAFF. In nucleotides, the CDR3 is TGTGCCTGGAGACGACAGCAAGGCACTGAAGCTTTCTTT.

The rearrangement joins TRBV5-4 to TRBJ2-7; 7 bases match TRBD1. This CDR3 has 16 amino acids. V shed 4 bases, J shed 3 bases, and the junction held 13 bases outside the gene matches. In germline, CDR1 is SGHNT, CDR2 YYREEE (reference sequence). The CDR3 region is CASSLRTGTENYEQYF. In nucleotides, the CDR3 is TGTGCCAGCAGCCTCCGGACCGGGACAGAGAACTACGAGCAGTACTTC.

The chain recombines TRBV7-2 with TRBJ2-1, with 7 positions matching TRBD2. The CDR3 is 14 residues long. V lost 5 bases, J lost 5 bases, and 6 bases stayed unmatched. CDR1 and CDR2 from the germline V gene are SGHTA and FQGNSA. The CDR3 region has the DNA TGTGCCAGCAGCCCTTCGACTAGCCACAATGAGCAGTTCTTC. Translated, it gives CASSPSTSHNEQFF. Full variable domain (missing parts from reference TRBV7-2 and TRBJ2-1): GAGVSQSPSNKVTEKGKDVELRCDPISGHTALYWYRQSLGQGLEFLIYFQGNSAPDKSGLPSDRFSAERTGGSVSTLTIQRTQQEDSAVYLCASSPSTSHNEQFFGPGTRLTVL.